The 14 T cell receptor beta chains below all came from one sample that was sequenced in a study of OX40 agonist ivuxolimab in advanced cancers. TCRdb keeps only in-frame clones here, not all; method: immunoSEQ multiplex PCR. The table has about 73,000 clones, about 90% seen once. The sample here was CD4+ or CD8+ T cells sorted from blood, taken in a trial of the OX40 agonist ivuxolimab. These receptors were taken from an adult with an advanced solid tumor such as melanoma, head and neck, liver or kidney cancer.

This chain links TRBV7-3 with TRBJ2-1; D perhaps matches TRBD2 (5 bases). The CDR3 spans 15 residues. V lost 2 bases to trimming and J lost 2 bases, with 10 bases between them. Germline CDR1 is SGHTA and CDR2 is FQGTGA. DNA for the CDR3: TGTGCCAGCAGCTTACGGACTGGACCCTACAATGAGCAGTTCTTC. Its protein product is CASSLRTGPYNEQFF.

This chain uses TRBV21-1 with TRBJ2-5; the tabulated D call, TRBD1, remains unverified against the DNA. TRBV21-1 corresponds to a pseudogene. This CDR3 comprises 12 residues. The CDR3 region has the DNA TGTGCCATCCCCAGGGGGCAAGAGACCCAGTACTTC. Amino acid sequence: CAIPRGQETQYF.

CDR3 in DNA: TGCGCCAGCAGCTTGGAATTTCCGGGGATCGATACGCAGTATTTT. It codes for CASSLEFPGIDTQYF. The V and J genes are TRBV5-1 and TRBJ2-3; a weak D match, TRBD2 (5 bases). Trimming took off 0 bases at V and 6 bases at J, with 14 bases between the two ends. The CDR3 loop spans 15 amino acids. Germline V CDR1 and CDR2: SGHRS, YFSETQ.

This chain connects TRBV5-4 to TRBJ2-5; no clear D. Germline loops: CDR1 SGHNT, CDR2 YYREEE (reference sequence). The CDR3 covers 13 residues. Trimming took 5 bases from V and 4 from J, leaving 12 bases between them. CDR3 region: CASSLEVAETQYF. In nucleotides, the CDR3 is TGTGCCAGCAGTCTAGAAGTCGCAGAGACCCAGTACTTC.

The chain carries TRBV6-1 and TRBJ2-7; no reliable D call. The CDR3 consists of 14 residues. Germline loops: CDR1 MNHNS, CDR2 SASEGT. V lost 1 base, J lost 6 bases, and 13 bases lay in between. CDR3 DNA: TGTGCCAGCAGTGAAGGGTGGACCCTGCCCGAGCAGTACTTC. It specifies CASSEGWTLPEQYF.

Turning to this clone: One junction end disagrees with the germline gene, perhaps due to a read error. The chain uses TRBV7-3 and TRBJ2-1, with TRBD2 matching 8 bases. The CDR3 is made up of 16 amino acids. Germline V gives CDR1 SGHTA, CDR2 FQGTGA. The CDR3 protein is CASSITGGPSFNEQFF. The DNA of the CDR3 is TGTGCCAGCAGCATAACGGGAGGGCCGTCCTTCAATGAGCAGTTCTTC.

The J gene is TRBJ2-7, the V gene TRBV5-1; D ambiguous. The CDR3 extends over 15 amino acids. CDR1 and CDR2 (germline): SGHRS, YFSETQ. V was pared by 1 base and J by 0 bases, with 11 bases between. In DNA, the CDR3 is TGCGCCAGCAGCTTGTTCTGGGGAAGCTCCTACGAGCAGTACTTC. Its translation is CASSLFWGSSYEQYF.

The V and J genes are TRBV29-1 and TRBJ2-5; 10 bases agree with TRBD1. From germline, CDR1 is SQVTM and CDR2 ANQGSEA. V was pared by 5 bases and J by 5 bases, with 8 bases of the junction left unmatched. The CDR3 is 14 amino acids. The chain's CDR3 is CSVRHPGQGETQYF. In nucleotides, the CDR3 is TGCAGCGTTAGGCACCCGGGACAGGGGGAGACCCAGTACTTC.

The table lists this clone with a count of one. This chain uses TRBV6-6 with TRBJ1-5; a possible D gene is TRBD1 (5 bases). The CDR3 extends over 14 amino acids. Trimming cost V 8 bases and J 4 bases, with 15 bases left between them. The V gene's germline CDR1 is MNHNY and CDR2 SVGAGI (reference sequence). CDR3 amino acids: CASGTKWGNQPQHF. The CDR3 DNA reads as TGTGCCAGCGGAACGAAATGGGGGAATCAGCCCCAGCATTTT.

The chain couples TRBV28 to TRBJ1-6, with D unclear. The length of the CDR3 is 15 residues. Deletions cut 5 bases from V and 6 bases from J, with 14 bases between. Germline-derived CDR1 and CDR2 are MDHEN and SYDVKM. DNA for the CDR3: TGTGCCAGCAGTCCCTGGCTGGGAACTAATTCACCCCTCCACTTT. This sequence encodes CASSPWLGTNSPLHF.

The gene calls are TRBV5-1 and TRBJ2-4; 7 nucleotides align to TRBD2. The CDR3 consists of 16 residues. Germline V gene sequence: CDR1 SGHRS, CDR2 YFSETQ. V gave up 0 bases and J gave up 8 bases; unmatched junction bases: 11. CDR3 nucleotide sequence: TGCGCCAGCAGCTTGGGCGGACTAGTCTCCGGGGACATTCAGTACTTC. Amino acids: CASSLGGLVSGDIQYF.

The CDR3 protein is CASSFSSGSTDTQYF. The DNA for the CDR3 is TGTGCCAGCAGCTTCTCTAGCGGTAGCACAGATACGCAGTATTTT. The V gene is TRBV5-4, the J gene TRBJ2-3; 7 bases map to TRBD2. V was clipped by 2 bases and J by 0 bases; unmatched bases: 3. The length of the CDR3 is 15 residues. The V gene's germline CDR1 is SGHNT and CDR2 YYREEE (reference sequence).

The chain combines TRBV7-8 with TRBJ2-2, with D possibly being TRBD1 (6 bases). Germline V gene data show CDR1 as SGHVS and CDR2 as FQNEAQ. Trimming left V 1 base short and J 3 bases short, with 9 bases between. This CDR3 is built from 15 residues. The CDR3 region is CASSLVQGYTGELFF. The CDR3, as DNA: TGTGCCAGCAGCTTAGTTCAGGGGTACACCGGGGAGCTGTTTTTT. The complete variable domain, with remaining parts taken from reference TRBV7-8 and TRBJ2-2, reads GAGVSQSPRYKVAKRGQDVALRCDPISGHVSLFWYQQALGQGPEFLTYFQNEAQLDKSGLPSDRFFAERPEGSVSTLKIQRTQQEDSAVYLCASSLVQGYTGELFFGEGSRLTVL.

This sequence joins TRBV2 and TRBJ2-5, with 9 bases that match TRBD1. The CDR3 length is 16 residues. The J segment lost 1 base and the V segment lost 4 bases, leaving 7 bases of the junction unmatched. CDR1 and CDR2 (germline): SNHLY, FYNNEI. The CDR3 DNA follows: TGTGCCAGCAGTGCTGGACAGGGGATGTTCCAAGAGACCCAGTACTTC. Protein sequence: CASSAGQGMFQETQYF.